The text below deals with one T cell receptor beta chain. What it recognizes is unknown. This sample was included in a study of identifying expanded T cells in peripheral blood. Study findings and constraints: About 1.2 clones differed between technical replicates, versus around 15 and 19 over time. Variance in clone template counts between approximately two-week samples significantly increased with total template count across all healthy donors.

Collection occurred without any documented infections or immune events in donors. Profiling relied on immunoSEQ multiplex PCR, and the TCRdb table lists in-frame clones only, not all of them. The top ten clones hold around 15% of a sample with approximately 110,000 clones, around 89% of them seen once. The sequenced sample consisted of blood. This TCR was recovered from a person aged 18 to 70 in good health.

The CDR3 region is CASSPGPGEGEQYF. The CDR3 DNA reads TGTGCCAGCTCACCAGGACCCGGAGAGGGGGAGCAGTACTTC. The chain joins TRBV18 to TRBJ2-7, with D possibly being TRBD1 or TRBD2 (5 bases each). V was trimmed by 2 bases and J by 7 bases, leaving 15 bases between them. Germline assignment: CDR1 KGHSH and CDR2 LQKENI. The CDR3 totals 14 residues.